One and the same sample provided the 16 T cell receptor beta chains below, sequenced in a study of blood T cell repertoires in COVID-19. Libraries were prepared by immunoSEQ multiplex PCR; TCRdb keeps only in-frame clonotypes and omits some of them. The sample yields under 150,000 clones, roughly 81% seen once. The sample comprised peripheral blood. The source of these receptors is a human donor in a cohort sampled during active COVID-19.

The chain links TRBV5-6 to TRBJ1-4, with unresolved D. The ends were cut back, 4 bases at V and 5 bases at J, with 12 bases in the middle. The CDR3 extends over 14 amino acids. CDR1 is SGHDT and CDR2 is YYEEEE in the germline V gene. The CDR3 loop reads CASSPGPTNEKLFF. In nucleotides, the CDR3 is TGTGCCAGCAGCCCTGGGCCGACCAATGAAAAACTGTTTTTT.

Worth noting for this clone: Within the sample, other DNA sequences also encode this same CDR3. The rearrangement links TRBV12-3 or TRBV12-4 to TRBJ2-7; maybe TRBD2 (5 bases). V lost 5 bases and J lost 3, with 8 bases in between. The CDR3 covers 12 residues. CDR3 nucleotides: TGTGCCAGCAGTCCCCGGGGCTACGAGCAGTACTTC. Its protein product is CASSPRGYEQYF.

The CDR3: CASSRAGTPLGYNEQFF. In DNA form, the CDR3 reads TGTGCCAGCAGCCGCGCCGGGACTCCCTTAGGCTACAATGAGCAGTTCTTC. J is TRBJ2-1 and V is TRBV7-2, with D tentatively TRBD2 (6 bases). Trimming stripped 5 bases from V and 3 bases from J, with 20 bases between. CDR3 size: 17 residues. Germline CDR1 and CDR2: SGHTA and FQGNSA.

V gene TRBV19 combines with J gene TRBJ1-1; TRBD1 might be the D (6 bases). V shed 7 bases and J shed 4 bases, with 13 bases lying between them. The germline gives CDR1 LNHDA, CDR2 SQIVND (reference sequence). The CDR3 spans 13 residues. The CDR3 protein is CASTGVRGTEAFF. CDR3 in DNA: TGTGCCAGTACAGGGGTTAGGGGCACTGAAGCTTTCTTT.

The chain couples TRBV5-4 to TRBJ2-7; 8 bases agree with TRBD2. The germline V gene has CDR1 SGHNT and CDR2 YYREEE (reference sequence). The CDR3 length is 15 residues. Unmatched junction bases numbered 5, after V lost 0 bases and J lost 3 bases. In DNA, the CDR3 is TGTGCCAGCAGCTTGGCGGGGGGGACTATCTACGAGCAGTACTTC. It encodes CASSLAGGTIYEQYF.

DNA of the CDR3: TGTGCCAGCAGTTTATGGGGGGGCCCCAACGACGAGCAGTACTTC. Protein: CASSLWGGPNDEQYF. The V call is TRBV27, the J call TRBJ2-7, with a tentative D call TRBD2 (7 bases). V gave up 1 base and J gave up 5 bases, with 15 bases separating them. The CDR3 runs to 15 residues. CDR1 is MNHEY, CDR2 SMNVEV, per germline (reference sequence).

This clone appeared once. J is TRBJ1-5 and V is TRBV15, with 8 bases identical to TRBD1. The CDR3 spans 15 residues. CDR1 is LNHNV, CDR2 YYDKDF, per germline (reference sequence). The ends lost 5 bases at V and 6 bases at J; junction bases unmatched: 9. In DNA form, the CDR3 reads TGTGCCACCAGCGGAGCCGGACAGGGTATTCAGCCCCAGCATTTT. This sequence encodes CATSGAGQGIQPQHF.

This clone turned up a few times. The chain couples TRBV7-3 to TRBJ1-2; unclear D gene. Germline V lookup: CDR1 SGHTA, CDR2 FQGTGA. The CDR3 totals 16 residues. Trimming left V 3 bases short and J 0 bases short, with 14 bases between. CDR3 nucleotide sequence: TGTGCCAGCAGCTTTCATCAGGCAGTCTCTAACTATGGCTACACCTTC. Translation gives CASSFHQAVSNYGYTF.

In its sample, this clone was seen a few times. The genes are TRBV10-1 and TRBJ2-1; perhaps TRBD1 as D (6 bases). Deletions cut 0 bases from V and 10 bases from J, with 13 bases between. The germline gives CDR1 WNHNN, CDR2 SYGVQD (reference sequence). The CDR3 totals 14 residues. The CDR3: CASSESRAGTEQFF. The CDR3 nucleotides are TGCGCCAGCAGTGAGTCGAGGGCCGGGACAGAGCAGTTCTTC.

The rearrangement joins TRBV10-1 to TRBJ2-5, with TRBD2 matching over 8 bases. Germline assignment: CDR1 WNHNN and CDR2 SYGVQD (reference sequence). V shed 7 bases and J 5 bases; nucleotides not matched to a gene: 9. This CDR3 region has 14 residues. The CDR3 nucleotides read TGCGCCAGCACTACGGGGGGGGTCGTGGAGACCCAGTACTTC. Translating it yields CASTTGGVVETQYF.

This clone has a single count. The CDR3 DNA sequence: TGTGCCAGCAGCTTAGGGAGTTTGTCTGGGGCCAACGTCCTGACTTTC. Translation gives CASSLGSLSGANVLTF. The chain uses TRBV7-6 and TRBJ2-6, with D hard to call. Trimming took 1 base from V and 1 from J, leaving 8 bases between them. Germline CDR1 and CDR2: SGHVS and FNYEAQ. The CDR3 runs 16 residues.

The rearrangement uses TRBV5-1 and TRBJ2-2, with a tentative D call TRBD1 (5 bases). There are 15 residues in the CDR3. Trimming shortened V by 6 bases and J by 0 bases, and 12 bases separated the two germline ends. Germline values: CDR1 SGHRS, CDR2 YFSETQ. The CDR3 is CASKGVPTNTGELFF. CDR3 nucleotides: TGCGCCAGCAAAGGGGTCCCCACGAACACCGGGGAGCTGTTTTTT.

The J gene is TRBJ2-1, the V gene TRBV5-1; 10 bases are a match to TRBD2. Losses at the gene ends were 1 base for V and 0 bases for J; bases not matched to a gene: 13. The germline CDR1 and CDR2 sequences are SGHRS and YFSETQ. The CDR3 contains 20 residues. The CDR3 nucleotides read TGCGCCAGCAGCTTGAGGCGCGCTAGCGGGGGCTTGAGCTCCTACAATGAGCAGTTCTTC. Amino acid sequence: CASSLRRASGGLSSYNEQFF. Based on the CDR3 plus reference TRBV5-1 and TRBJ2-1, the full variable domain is KAGVTQTPRYLIKTRGQQVTLSCSPISGHRSVSWYQQTPGQGLQFLFEYFSETQRNKGNFPGRFSGRQFSNSRSEMNVSTLELGDSALYLCASSLRRASGGLSSYNEQFFGPGTRLTVL.

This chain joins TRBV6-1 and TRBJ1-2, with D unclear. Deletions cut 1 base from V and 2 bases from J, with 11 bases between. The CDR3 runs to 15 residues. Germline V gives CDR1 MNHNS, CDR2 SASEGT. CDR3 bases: TGTGCCAGCAGTGAAGAGATCAGGTCCAACTATGGCTACACCTTC. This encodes CASSEEIRSNYGYTF.

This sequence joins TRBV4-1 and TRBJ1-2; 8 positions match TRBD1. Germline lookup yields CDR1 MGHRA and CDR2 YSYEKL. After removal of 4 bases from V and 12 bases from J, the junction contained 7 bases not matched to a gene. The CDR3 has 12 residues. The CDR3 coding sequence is TGCGCCAGCAGCCCCGGGACAGGCCACGACACCTTC. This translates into CASSPGTGHDTF.

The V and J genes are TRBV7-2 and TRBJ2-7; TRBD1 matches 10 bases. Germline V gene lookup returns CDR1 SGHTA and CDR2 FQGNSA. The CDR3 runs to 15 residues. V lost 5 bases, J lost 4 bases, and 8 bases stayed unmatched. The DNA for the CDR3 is TGTGCCAGCAGCACCCGGACAGGGGGGAATTACGAGCAGTACTTC. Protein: CASSTRTGGNYEQYF.